This T cell receptor beta chain came from a study of blood T cell repertoires in COVID-19. As for the study in general: Donors in the United States, Italy and Spain gave samples during acute or convalescent COVID-19. From T cells, B-cell-depleted T cells, or PBMCs came the material, which was cDNA or gDNA.

Original handling: Scientists estimated how many nucleated cells there were by amplifying reference gene primers. Libraries were prepared by immunoSEQ multiplex PCR; TCRdb keeps only in-frame clonotypes and omits some of them. That table is the source of V, J and clone size, and D and trimming were worked out from the DNA. The profile shows 95,000 to 130,000 clones, roughly 80% of them singletons. The origin of this receptor is a young man with acute or convalescent COVID-19. Sequencing was performed on peripheral blood.

The chain's CDR3 is CASSTGQDYGYTF. CDR3 coding DNA: TGTGCCAGCTCAACCGGACAGGACTATGGCTACACCTTC. The chain has TRBV18 and TRBJ1-2; 7 nucleotides line up with TRBD1. In germline, CDR1 is KGHSH, CDR2 LQKENI. With 5 bases clipped from V and 3 bases from J, the junction kept 3 bases outside the gene matches. This CDR3 has 13 amino acids. The complete variable domain, with remaining parts taken from reference TRBV18 and TRBJ1-2, reads NAGVMQNPRHLVRRRGQEARLRCSPMKGHSHVYWYRQLPEEGLKFMVYLQKENIIDESGMPKERFSAEFPKEGPSILRIQQVVRGDSAAYFCASSTGQDYGYTFGSGTRLTVV.